What follows are 19 T cell receptor beta chains derived from one specimen sequenced in a study of cytomegalovirus exposure and HLA in healthy donors. The PCR contained 60 Vbeta and 13 Jbeta primers. Generated by immunoSEQ multiplex PCR, the TCRdb table keeps only in-frame clones and is missing some. The sample shows fewer than 200,000 clones, 70% to 80% of them seen only once. Sequenced material: PBMCs. Source of these receptors: a man between 60 and 75 years old in good health and CMV-seronegative.

The chain links TRBV2 to TRBJ2-3; the match to TRBD1 covers 10 bases. V lost 7 bases and J lost 3; bases outside the gene matches: 7. The CDR3 extends over 15 amino acids. Per the germline V gene, CDR1 is SNHLY and CDR2 is FYNNEI. The CDR3: CASTGTGELTDTQYF. In DNA form, the CDR3 reads TGTGCCAGCACCGGGACAGGGGAACTGACAGATACGCAGTATTTT.

The CDR3 region has the DNA TGCGCCAGCAGACGCGACAGCGATAACTATGGCTACACCTTC. It encodes CASRRDSDNYGYTF. The chain links TRBV5-1 to TRBJ1-2, with D possibly TRBD1 on 5 matching bases. With 5 bases removed from V and 1 base from J, the gap between germline ends came to 12 bases. This CDR3 spans 14 amino acids. Germline lookup yields CDR1 SGHRS and CDR2 YFSETQ.

The rearrangement uses TRBV7-3 and TRBJ2-5; the match to TRBD1 covers 7 bases. Germline loops: CDR1 SGHTA, CDR2 FQGTGA. This CDR3 comprises 13 residues. Unmatched junction bases numbered 1, after V lost 1 base and J lost 5 bases. The CDR3 reads CASSLNRGETQYF. The CDR3 DNA sequence: TGTGCCAGCAGCTTAAACAGGGGTGAGACCCAGTACTTC.

The chain has TRBV29-1 and TRBJ1-1, with a possible D match to TRBD1 (5 bases). CDR1 SQVTM and CDR2 ANQGSEA come from the germline V gene. Trimming pared 7 bases from V and 4 bases from J, leaving 19 bases between. CDR3 length: 14 residues. The chain's CDR3 is CSAGVSGESTEAFF. The DNA of the CDR3 is TGCAGCGCTGGGGTATCGGGGGAATCCACTGAAGCTTTCTTT.

On this clone itself: The junction differs from germline at one of its ends, possibly a read error. This chain uses TRBV6-5 with TRBJ1-2, with 9 bases lining up with TRBD1. CDR1 MNHEY and CDR2 SVGAGI come from the germline V gene. This CDR3 has 15 amino acids. For the CDR3, the DNA is TGTGCCAGCAGTTCCACAGGGGGCCGATCCTATGGCTACCCCTTC. Its translation is CASSSTGGRSYGYPF.

The chain has TRBV11-2 and TRBJ2-1; 7 bases are a match to TRBD2. The CDR3 is made up of 19 amino acids. Trimming removed 3 bases from V and 0 bases from J; junction bases left unmatched: 14. Per the germline V gene, CDR1 is SGHAT and CDR2 is FQNNGV. In nucleotides, the CDR3 is TGTGCCAGCAGCTTGACTAGCAGGTCGGGCCTCAGCTCCTACAATGAGCAGTTCTTC. Protein product: CASSLTSRSGLSSYNEQFF.

J is TRBJ2-3 and V is TRBV9, with D possibly matching TRBD2 (6 bases). The CDR3 contains 16 residues. Germline CDR1 and CDR2: SGDLS and YYNGEE. V was clipped by 0 bases and J by 1 base, with 12 bases between them. The CDR3 sequence: CASSVGASEGTDTQYF. The CDR3 DNA sequence: TGTGCCAGCAGCGTAGGGGCTAGCGAAGGCACAGATACGCAGTATTTT. Combining the CDR3 with reference TRBV9 and TRBJ2-3 gives the whole variable domain DSGVTQTPKHLITATGQRVTLRCSPRSGDLSVYWYQQSLDQGLQFLIQYYNGEERAKGNILERFSAQQFPDLHSELNLSSLELGDSALYFCASSVGASEGTDTQYFGPGTRLTVL.

The genes are TRBV7-9 and TRBJ1-1; no definite D call. The CDR3 has 14 residues. V was pared by 5 bases and J by 8 bases, with 18 bases between. Germline CDR1 reads SEHNR; CDR2 reads FQNEAQ (reference sequence). CDR3 DNA sequence: TGTGCCAGCAGCCACCGGGATCAACTTATCGAAGCTTTCTTT. Translating it yields CASSHRDQLIEAFF.

V usage is TRBV27 and J usage is TRBJ1-5, with D perhaps TRBD1 (6 bases). The V and J ends lost 2 bases and 0 bases respectively, with 8 bases between them. The CDR3 is 15 amino acids. Germline V CDR1 and CDR2: MNHEY, SMNVEV (reference sequence). CDR3 DNA sequence: TGTGCCAGCAGTTTAGGGGGCCCTAGCAATCAGCCCCAGCATTTT. It yields the protein CASSLGGPSNQPQHF.

The J gene is TRBJ2-3, the V gene TRBV5-4; 8 bases fit TRBD2. The CDR3 is 14 amino acids. V shed 5 bases, J shed 1 base, and the junction held 3 bases outside the gene matches. CDR1 is SGHNT, CDR2 YYREEE, per germline (reference sequence). The CDR3 DNA reads as TGTGCCAGCAGTCAGGGACTAGGCACAGATACGCAGTATTTT. This gives the protein CASSQGLGTDTQYF.

The gene calls are TRBV6-1 and TRBJ2-5, with 8 nucleotides matching TRBD1. The junction had 4 bases not matched to a gene; V was cut back by 6 bases and J by 4 bases. Germline CDR1 MNHNS, CDR2 SASEGT. CDR3 size: 13 residues. The CDR3 DNA reads TGTGCCAGCAGGCAGACAGGGGTAGAGACCCAGTACTTC. Protein sequence: CASRQTGVETQYF.

The chain is built from TRBV29-1 and TRBJ2-2, with 9 positions matching TRBD2. The CDR3 loop spans 16 amino acids. The V gene's germline CDR1 is SQVTM and CDR2 ANQGSEA. Germline trimming cut 6 bases from V and 2 bases from J; bases unmatched to any gene: 10. CDR3 nucleotides: TGCAGCGTACAAGGTAGCGGGAGAACTAACACCGGGGAGCTGTTTTTT. As protein: CSVQGSGRTNTGELFF.

The genes are TRBV2 and TRBJ1-2, with a tentative D call TRBD1 (5 bases). V lost 8 bases and J 6 bases, leaving 16 bases between the germline ends. The germline V gene has CDR1 SNHLY and CDR2 FYNNEI. The length of the CDR3 is 13 residues. The DNA for the CDR3 is TGTGCCAGCCATGAACAGGCCTCCAATGGCTACACCTTC. Its translation: CASHEQASNGYTF.

A few counts support this clone. The CDR3 DNA is TGTGCCAGCAGCCAAGATTTGGGCCAGTTAAGAGCTTTCTTT. Its protein product is CASSQDLGQLRAFF. This chain uses TRBV4-2 with TRBJ1-1; D not certain. The CDR3 has 14 residues. The V and J ends lost 0 bases and 10 bases respectively, with 15 bases between them. Per germline, CDR1 LGHNA and CDR2 YNFKEQ.

The chain links TRBV29-1 to TRBJ2-2; D unresolved. V was clipped by 3 bases and J by 1 base, with 9 bases between them. Germline V gives CDR1 SQVTM, CDR2 ANQGSEA. CDR3 length: 14 amino acids. DNA for the CDR3: TGCAGCGTTGAGACGGGTGGGAACACCGGGGAGCTGTTTTTT. Protein product: CSVETGGNTGELFF.

The chain links TRBV4-1 to TRBJ1-2, with TRBD1 matching 10 bases. With 1 base clipped from V and 5 bases from J, the junction kept 1 base outside the gene matches. CDR3 length: 14 amino acids. Germline CDR1 reads MGHRA; CDR2 reads YSYEKL. CDR3 nucleotides: TGCGCCAGCAGCCAAGGGACAGGGGGGTATGGCTACACCTTC. The encoded protein is CASSQGTGGYGYTF.

Details on this clone: A read error may account for a junction end that differs from germline. The genes are TRBV6-1 and TRBJ1-4, with a weak D call TRBD1 (6 bases). Germline CDR1 MNHNS, CDR2 SASEGT. The CDR3 has 14 residues. Here the CDR3 reads CACRDNPTNEKLFF. In DNA form, the CDR3 reads TGTGCCTGCAGGGACAACCCAACTAATGAAAAACTGTTTTTT.

The CDR3 DNA is TGTGCCAGCAGCTTAGGTCTAGCGGGAAAAGGGGTTCGCAACTACGAGCAGTACTTC. Translated, it gives CASSLGLAGKGVRNYEQYF. J is TRBJ2-7 and V is TRBV7-2, with 9 bases lining up with TRBD2. Germline-derived CDR1 and CDR2 are SGHTA and FQGNSA. V gave up 1 base and J gave up 3 bases; unmatched junction bases: 16. The CDR3 totals 19 residues. Full variable domain (rest looked up from reference TRBV7-2 and TRBJ2-7): GAGVSQSPSNKVTEKGKDVELRCDPISGHTALYWYRQSLGQGLEFLIYFQGNSAPDKSGLPSDRFSAERTGGSVSTLTIQRTQQEDSAVYLCASSLGLAGKGVRNYEQYFGPGTRLTVT.

The chain has TRBV5-1 and TRBJ1-4; TRBD1 aligns across 9 bases. The CDR3 loop spans 15 amino acids. V was clipped by 4 bases and J by 7 bases; unmatched bases: 8. CDR1 is SGHRS and CDR2 is YFSETQ in the germline V gene. CDR3 protein: CASSTGTGLREKLFF. As DNA, the CDR3 is TGCGCCAGCAGCACCGGGACAGGGTTGCGTGAAAAACTGTTTTTT.